The clone carrying this T cell receptor (beta chain) was picked up a small number of times. TCRdb called the PCR reads again in MiXCR, with one record for every CDR3 protein. The sample records about 11,000 distinct CDR3 sequences, 22% being singletons. The sample belongs to a study of immune characterization of retroperitoneal liposarcoma. Material for sequencing was blood. The clonotype was recovered from a female donor with retroperitoneal liposarcoma.

In DNA form, the CDR3 reads TGCGCCAGCAGCCAAGGGGCAGGGTTGGAGACCCAGTACTTC. Protein sequence: CASSQGAGLETQYF. The chain carries TRBV4-1 and TRBJ2-5, with a weak D call TRBD1 (5 bases). Trimming stripped 1 base from V and 5 bases from J, with 11 bases between. The CDR3 has 14 amino acids. The germline V gene has CDR1 MGHRA and CDR2 YSYEKL.